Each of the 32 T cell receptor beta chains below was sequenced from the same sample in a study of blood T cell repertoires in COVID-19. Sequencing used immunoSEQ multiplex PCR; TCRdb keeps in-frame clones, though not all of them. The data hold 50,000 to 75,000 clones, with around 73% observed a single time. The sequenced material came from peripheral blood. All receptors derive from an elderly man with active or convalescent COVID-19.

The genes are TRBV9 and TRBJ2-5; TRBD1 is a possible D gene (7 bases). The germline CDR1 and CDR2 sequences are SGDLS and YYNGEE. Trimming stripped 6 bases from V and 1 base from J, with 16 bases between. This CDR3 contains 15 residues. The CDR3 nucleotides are TGTGCCAGCACCCTAGGGGGCGGGGTCCAAGAGACCCAGTACTTC. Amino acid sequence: CASTLGGGVQETQYF.

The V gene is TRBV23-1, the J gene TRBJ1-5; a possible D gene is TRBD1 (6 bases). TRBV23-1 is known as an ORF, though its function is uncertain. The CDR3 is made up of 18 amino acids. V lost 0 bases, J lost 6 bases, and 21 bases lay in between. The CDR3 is CASSQSVRRGAQGQPQHF. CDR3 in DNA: TGCGCCAGCAGTCAATCGGTAAGACGGGGGGCGCAAGGTCAGCCCCAGCATTTT.

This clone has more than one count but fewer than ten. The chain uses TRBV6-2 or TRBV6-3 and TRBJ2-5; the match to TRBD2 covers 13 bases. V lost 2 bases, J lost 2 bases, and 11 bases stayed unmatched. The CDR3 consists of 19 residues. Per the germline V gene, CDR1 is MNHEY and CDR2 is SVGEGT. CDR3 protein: CASSYAPPRGLAGQETQYF. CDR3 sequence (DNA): TGTGCCAGCAGTTACGCACCGCCCCGGGGACTAGCGGGACAAGAGACCCAGTACTTC.

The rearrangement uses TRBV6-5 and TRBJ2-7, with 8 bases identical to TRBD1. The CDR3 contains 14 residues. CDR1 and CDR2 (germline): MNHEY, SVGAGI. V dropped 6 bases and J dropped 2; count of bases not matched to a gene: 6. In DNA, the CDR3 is TGTGCCAGCAGCCGGGACAGGATGGCCTACGAGCAGTACTTC. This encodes CASSRDRMAYEQYF.

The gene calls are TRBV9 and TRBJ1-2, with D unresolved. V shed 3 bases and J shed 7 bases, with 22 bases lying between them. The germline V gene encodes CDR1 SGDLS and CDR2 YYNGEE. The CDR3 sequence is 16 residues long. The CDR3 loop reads CASSASGPIPLLGYTF. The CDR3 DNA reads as TGTGCCAGCAGCGCTAGCGGGCCAATCCCCCTCCTTGGCTACACCTTC.

The CDR3 region is CASSSRTGGTIYF. CDR3 nucleotides: TGTGCCAGCAGTTCCAGGACAGGGGGCACCATATATTTT. The chain has TRBV27 and TRBJ1-3, with TRBD1 matching over 10 bases. The length of the CDR3 is 13 residues. V lost 4 bases, J lost 9 bases, and 3 bases stayed unmatched. Germline CDR1 is MNHEY and CDR2 is SMNVEV (reference sequence).

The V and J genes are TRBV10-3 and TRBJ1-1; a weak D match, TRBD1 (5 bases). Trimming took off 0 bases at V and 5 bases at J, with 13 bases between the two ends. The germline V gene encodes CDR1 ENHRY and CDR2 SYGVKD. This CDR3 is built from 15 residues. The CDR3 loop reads CAISESRGDGTEAFF. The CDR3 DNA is TGTGCCATCAGTGAGTCGCGGGGGGACGGGACTGAAGCTTTCTTT.

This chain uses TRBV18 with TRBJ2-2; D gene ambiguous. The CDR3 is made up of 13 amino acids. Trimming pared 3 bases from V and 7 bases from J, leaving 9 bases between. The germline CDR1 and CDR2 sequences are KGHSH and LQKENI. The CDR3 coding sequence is TGTGCCAGCTCACCCCCCCAGGTCGGGGAGCTGTTTTTT. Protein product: CASSPPQVGELFF.

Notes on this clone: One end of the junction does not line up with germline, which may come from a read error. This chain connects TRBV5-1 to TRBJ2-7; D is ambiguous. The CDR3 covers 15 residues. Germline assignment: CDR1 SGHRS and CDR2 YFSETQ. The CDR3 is CASRLGFSSSYEQYF. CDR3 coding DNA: TGCGCCAGCAGATTGGGCTTCTCGAGCTCCTACGAGCAGTACTTC.

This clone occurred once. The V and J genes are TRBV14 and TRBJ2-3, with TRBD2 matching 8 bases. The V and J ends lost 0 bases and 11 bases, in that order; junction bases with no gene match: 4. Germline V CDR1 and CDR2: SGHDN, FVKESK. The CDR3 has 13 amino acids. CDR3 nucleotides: TGTGCCAGCAGCCAAGATTGGAGCGGGAGGCAGTATTTT. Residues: CASSQDWSGRQYF.

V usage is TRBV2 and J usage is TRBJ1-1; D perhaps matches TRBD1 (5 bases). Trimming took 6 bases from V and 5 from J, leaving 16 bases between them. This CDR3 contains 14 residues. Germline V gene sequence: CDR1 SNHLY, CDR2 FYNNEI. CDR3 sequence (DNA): TGTGCCAGCAGGCCCAGGGCTGTTCTGACTGAAGCTTTCTTT. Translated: CASRPRAVLTEAFF.

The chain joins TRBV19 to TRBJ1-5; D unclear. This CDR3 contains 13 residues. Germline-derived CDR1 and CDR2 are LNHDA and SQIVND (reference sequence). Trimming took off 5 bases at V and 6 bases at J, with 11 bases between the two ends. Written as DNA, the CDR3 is TGTGCCAGTAGTTTCGTTTCAGGTCAGCCCCAGCATTTT. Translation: CASSFVSGQPQHF.

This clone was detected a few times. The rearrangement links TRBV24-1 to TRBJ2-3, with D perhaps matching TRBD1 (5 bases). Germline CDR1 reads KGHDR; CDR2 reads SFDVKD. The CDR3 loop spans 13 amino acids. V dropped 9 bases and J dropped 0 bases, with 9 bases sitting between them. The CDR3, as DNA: TGTGCCACCGGACAAGCAAGCACAGATACGCAGTATTTT. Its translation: CATGQASTDTQYF.

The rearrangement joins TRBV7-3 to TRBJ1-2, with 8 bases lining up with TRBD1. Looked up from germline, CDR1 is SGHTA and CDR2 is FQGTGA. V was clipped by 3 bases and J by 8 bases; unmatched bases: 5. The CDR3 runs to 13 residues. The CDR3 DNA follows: TGTGCCAGCAGCTTCCAGACAGGGGCCGGCTACACCTTC. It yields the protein CASSFQTGAGYTF.

DNA of the CDR3: TGTGCCAGCAGTTTCGGGGGGTCGTCTGGAAACACCATATATTTT. This translates into CASSFGGSSGNTIYF. J is TRBJ1-3 and V is TRBV28; D might be TRBD1 (5 bases). This CDR3 comprises 15 residues. Looked up from germline, CDR1 is MDHEN and CDR2 is SYDVKM. V was clipped by 3 bases and J by 1 base, with 10 bases between them.

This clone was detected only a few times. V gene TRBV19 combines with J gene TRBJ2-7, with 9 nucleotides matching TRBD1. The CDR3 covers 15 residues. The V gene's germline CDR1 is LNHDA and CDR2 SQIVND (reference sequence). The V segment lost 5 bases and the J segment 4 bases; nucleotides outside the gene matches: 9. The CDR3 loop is CASSAPGQGRYEQYF. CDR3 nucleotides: TGTGCCAGTAGTGCCCCGGGACAGGGCCGATACGAGCAGTACTTC.

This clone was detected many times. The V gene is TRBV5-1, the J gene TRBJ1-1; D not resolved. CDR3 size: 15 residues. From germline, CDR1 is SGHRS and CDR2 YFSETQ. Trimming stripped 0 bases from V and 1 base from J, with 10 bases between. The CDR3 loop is CASSLGWGENTEAFF. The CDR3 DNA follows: TGCGCCAGCAGCTTGGGTTGGGGAGAGAACACTGAAGCTTTCTTT.

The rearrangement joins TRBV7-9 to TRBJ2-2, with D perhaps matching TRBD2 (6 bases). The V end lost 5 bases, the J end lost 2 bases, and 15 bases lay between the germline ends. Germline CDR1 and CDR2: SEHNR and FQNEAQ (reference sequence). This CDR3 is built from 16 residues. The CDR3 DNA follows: TGTGCCAGCAGCCCCAGGAGGACTATTAACACCGGGGAGCTGTTTTTT. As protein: CASSPRRTINTGELFF.

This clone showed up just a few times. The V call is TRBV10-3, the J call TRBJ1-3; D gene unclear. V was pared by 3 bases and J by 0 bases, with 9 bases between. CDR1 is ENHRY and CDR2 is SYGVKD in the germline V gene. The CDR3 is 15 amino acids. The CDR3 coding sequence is TGTGCCATCAGTGATGGAGGGAACTCTGGAAACACCATATATTTT. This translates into CAISDGGNSGNTIYF.

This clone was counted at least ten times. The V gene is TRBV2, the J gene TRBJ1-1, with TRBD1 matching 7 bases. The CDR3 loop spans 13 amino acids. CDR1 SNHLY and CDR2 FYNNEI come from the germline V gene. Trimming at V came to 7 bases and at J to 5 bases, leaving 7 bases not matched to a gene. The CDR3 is CASTETGWTEAFF. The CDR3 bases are TGTGCCAGCACTGAGACAGGGTGGACTGAAGCTTTCTTT.

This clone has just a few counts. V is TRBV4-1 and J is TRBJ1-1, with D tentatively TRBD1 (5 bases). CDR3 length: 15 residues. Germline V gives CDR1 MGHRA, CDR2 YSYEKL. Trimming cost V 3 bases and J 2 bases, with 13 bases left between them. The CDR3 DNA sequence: TGCGCCAGCAGCCACAGATCGACAGCTAACACTGAAGCTTTCTTT. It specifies CASSHRSTANTEAFF.

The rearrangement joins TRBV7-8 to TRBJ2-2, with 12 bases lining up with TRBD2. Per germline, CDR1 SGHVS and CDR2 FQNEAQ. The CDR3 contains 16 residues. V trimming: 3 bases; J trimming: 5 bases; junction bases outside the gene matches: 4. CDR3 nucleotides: TGTGCCAGCAGCTTCCTAGCGGGGGGGAGTACCGGGGAGCTGTTTTTT. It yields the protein CASSFLAGGSTGELFF.

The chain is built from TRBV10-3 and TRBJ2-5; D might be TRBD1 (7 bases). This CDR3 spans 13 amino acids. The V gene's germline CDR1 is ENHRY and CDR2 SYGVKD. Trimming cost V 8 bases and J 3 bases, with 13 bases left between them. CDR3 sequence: CAIATGEEETQYF. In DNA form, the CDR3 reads TGTGCCATCGCAACAGGGGAGGAAGAGACCCAGTACTTC.

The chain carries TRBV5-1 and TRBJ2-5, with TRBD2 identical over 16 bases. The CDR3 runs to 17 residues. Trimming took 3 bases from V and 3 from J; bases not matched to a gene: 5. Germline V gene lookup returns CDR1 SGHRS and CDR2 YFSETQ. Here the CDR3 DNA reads TGCGCCAGCAGCTCCGGGACTAGCGGGGGGGCCAAAGAGACCCAGTACTTC. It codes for CASSSGTSGGAKETQYF. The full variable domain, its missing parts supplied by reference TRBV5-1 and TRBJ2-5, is KAGVTQTPRYLIKTRGQQVTLSCSPISGHRSVSWYQQTPGQGLQFLFEYFSETQRNKGNFPGRFSGRQFSNSRSEMNVSTLELGDSALYLCASSSGTSGGAKETQYFGPGTRLLVL.

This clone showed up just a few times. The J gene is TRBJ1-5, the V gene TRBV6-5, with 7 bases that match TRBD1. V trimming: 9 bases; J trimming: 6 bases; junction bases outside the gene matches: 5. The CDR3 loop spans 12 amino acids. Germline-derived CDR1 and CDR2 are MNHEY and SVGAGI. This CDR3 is CASNRGFQPQHF. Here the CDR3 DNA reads TGTGCCAGTAACAGGGGTTTTCAGCCCCAGCATTTT.

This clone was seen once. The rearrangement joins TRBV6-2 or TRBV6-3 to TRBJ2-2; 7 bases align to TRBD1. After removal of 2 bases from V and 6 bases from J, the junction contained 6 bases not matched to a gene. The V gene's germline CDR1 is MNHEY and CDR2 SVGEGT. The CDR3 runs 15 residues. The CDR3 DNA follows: TGTGCCAGCAGTTACCCAAGGGGACAGTCCGGGGAGCTGTTTTTT. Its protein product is CASSYPRGQSGELFF.

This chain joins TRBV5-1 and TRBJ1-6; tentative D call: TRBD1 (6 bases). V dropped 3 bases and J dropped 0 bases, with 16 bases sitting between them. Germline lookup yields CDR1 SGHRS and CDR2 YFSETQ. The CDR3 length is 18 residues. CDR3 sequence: CASSYRDGGSSYNSPLHF. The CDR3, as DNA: TGCGCCAGCAGCTACAGGGACGGCGGAAGCTCCTATAATTCACCCCTCCACTTT. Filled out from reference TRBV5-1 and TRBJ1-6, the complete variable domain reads KAGVTQTPRYLIKTRGQQVTLSCSPISGHRSVSWYQQTPGQGLQFLFEYFSETQRNKGNFPGRFSGRQFSNSRSEMNVSTLELGDSALYLCASSYRDGGSSYNSPLHFGNGTRLTVT.

Here the CDR3 reads CATTWGLHTEAFF. Here the CDR3 DNA reads TGTGCCACCACTTGGGGCCTCCACACTGAAGCTTTCTTT. V is TRBV14 and J is TRBJ1-1; D possibly corresponds to TRBD1 (5 bases). V was trimmed by 10 bases and J by 3 bases, leaving 15 bases between them. CDR1 and CDR2 (germline): SGHDN, FVKESK. The CDR3 spans 13 residues.

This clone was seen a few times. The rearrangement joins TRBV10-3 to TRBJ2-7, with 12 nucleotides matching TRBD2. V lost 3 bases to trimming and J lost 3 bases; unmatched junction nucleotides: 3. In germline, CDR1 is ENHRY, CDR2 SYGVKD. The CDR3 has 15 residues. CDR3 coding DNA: TGTGCCATCAGTGACGCTAGCGGGGGGGGCTACGAGCAGTACTTC. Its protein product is CAISDASGGGYEQYF.

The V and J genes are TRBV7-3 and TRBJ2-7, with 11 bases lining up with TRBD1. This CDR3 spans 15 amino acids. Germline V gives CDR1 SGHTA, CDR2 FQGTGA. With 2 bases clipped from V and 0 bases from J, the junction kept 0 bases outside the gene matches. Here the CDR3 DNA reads TGTGCCAGCAGCTTAGGGACAGGGGGCTCCTACGAGCAGTACTTC. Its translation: CASSLGTGGSYEQYF.

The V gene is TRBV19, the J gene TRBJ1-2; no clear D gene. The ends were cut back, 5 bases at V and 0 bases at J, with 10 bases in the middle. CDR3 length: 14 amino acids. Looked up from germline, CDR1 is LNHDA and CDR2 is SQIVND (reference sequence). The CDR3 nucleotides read TGTGCCAGTAGTTGGTCAGGAACTAACTATGGCTACACCTTC. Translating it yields CASSWSGTNYGYTF. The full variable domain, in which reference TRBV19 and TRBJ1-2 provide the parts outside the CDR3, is DGGITQSPKYLFRKEGQNVTLSCEQNLNHDAMYWYRQDPGQGLRLIYYSQIVNDFQKGDIAEGYSVSREKKESFPLTVTSAQKNPTAFYLCASSWSGTNYGYTFGSGTRLTVV.

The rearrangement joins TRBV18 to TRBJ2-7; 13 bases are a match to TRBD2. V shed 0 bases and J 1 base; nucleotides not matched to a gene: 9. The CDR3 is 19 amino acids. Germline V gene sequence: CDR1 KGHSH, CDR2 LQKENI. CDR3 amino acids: CASSPPGLAGPRGSYEQYF. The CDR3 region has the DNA TGTGCCAGCTCACCACCGGGACTAGCGGGGCCCCGGGGGTCCTACGAGCAGTACTTC.